Listed below are T cell receptor beta chains from one sample, sequenced in a study of CD8+CD57+ T cells in acquired aplastic anemia. A single record per CDR3 protein comes from TCRdb applying MiXCR to the reads. Counted here are around 430,000 distinct CDR3 sequences, around 30% occurring once; the ten biggest clones make up less than 1%. Sequenced material: sorted CD4+, CD8+, or CD8+CD57+ T cells (not recorded which) from PBMCs. The origin of the receptors is a human donor with aplastic anemia. Both conserved end residues are trimmed from each CDR3. Fields, in order: J gene, CDR3 length, D gene, V gene, CDR3 protein. D genes are given only for firm matches.

j_gene: TRBJ1-2; len: 9; d_gene: -; v_gene: TRBV19; CDR3aa: AWSPGRGYT
j_gene: TRBJ2-1; len: 14; d_gene: TRBD2; v_gene: TRBV7-3; CDR3aa: ASSLYGGVAYNEQF
j_gene: TRBJ2-1; len: 9; d_gene: -; v_gene: TRBV29-1; CDR3aa: SVEDWNEQF
j_gene: TRBJ2-1; len: 11; d_gene: -; v_gene: TRBV12-5; CDR3aa: ASGWGIDNEQF
j_gene: TRBJ2-7; len: 15; d_gene: -; v_gene: TRBV15; CDR3aa: ATSSRDSRAGTYEQY
j_gene: TRBJ1-5; len: 13; d_gene: -; v_gene: TRBV6-1; CDR3aa: ASSEVVGGNQPQH
j_gene: TRBJ1-1; len: 13; d_gene: -; v_gene: TRBV6-1; CDR3aa: ASSEVRVLSTEAF
j_gene: TRBJ2-7; len: 11; d_gene: -; v_gene: TRBV2; CDR3aa: ASRRTLTYEQY
j_gene: TRBJ2-5; len: 13; d_gene: TRBD2; v_gene: TRBV7-6; CDR3aa: ASRLGLAGEETQY
j_gene: TRBJ1-3; len: 14; d_gene: TRBD1; v_gene: TRBV20-1; CDR3aa: SARNHRGTWGDTIY
j_gene: TRBJ1-5; len: 9; d_gene: -; v_gene: TRBV12-3/TRBV12-4; CDR3aa: ASTLTGTQH
j_gene: TRBJ2-7; len: 14; d_gene: TRBD1; v_gene: TRBV24-1; CDR3aa: ATSDRTGVSSYEQY
j_gene: TRBJ2-7; len: 11; d_gene: -; v_gene: TRBV10-3; CDR3aa: AISGTGTRNLF
j_gene: TRBJ2-7; len: 14; d_gene: -; v_gene: TRBV4-3; CDR3aa: ASSQELPGTSYEQH
j_gene: TRBJ1-5; len: 12; d_gene: TRBD1; v_gene: TRBV20-1; CDR3aa: SARDRKVNQPQH
j_gene: TRBJ1-3; len: 14; d_gene: TRBD1; v_gene: TRBV6-1; CDR3aa: ASSRDRVEEGNTIY
j_gene: TRBJ2-2; len: 13; d_gene: TRBD2; v_gene: TRBV29-1; CDR3aa: SVDTAGVGTGELF
j_gene: TRBJ1-5; len: 13; d_gene: TRBD1; v_gene: TRBV2; CDR3aa: ASSDRDSYNQPQH
j_gene: TRBJ1-1; len: 13; d_gene: -; v_gene: TRBV18; CDR3aa: ASSREVGSVTEAF
j_gene: TRBJ2-5; len: 16; d_gene: TRBD1; v_gene: TRBV24-1; CDR3aa: ATSDSLSRDRGSETQY
j_gene: TRBJ1-2; len: 13; d_gene: TRBD1; v_gene: TRBV25-1; CDR3aa: ASSEPHRGNYGYT
j_gene: TRBJ2-1; len: 15; d_gene: TRBD2; v_gene: TRBV10-3; CDR3aa: AISDLTSGTTYNEQF
j_gene: TRBJ1-2; len: 12; d_gene: -; v_gene: TRBV6-5; CDR3aa: ASSYSSGIYGYT
j_gene: TRBJ1-6; len: 11; d_gene: -; v_gene: TRBV7-9; CDR3aa: ASSQEINSPLH
j_gene: TRBJ2-3; len: 14; d_gene: -; v_gene: TRBV9; CDR3aa: ASSPSPGRGTDTQY
j_gene: TRBJ2-3; len: 13; d_gene: -; v_gene: TRBV25-1; CDR3aa: ASSEFIGSTDTQY
j_gene: TRBJ2-1; len: 12; d_gene: TRBD2; v_gene: TRBV10-3; CDR3aa: VTTGGAPYNEQF
j_gene: TRBJ1-2; len: 12; d_gene: TRBD1; v_gene: TRBV19; CDR3aa: ASSAGTGMDGYT
j_gene: TRBJ2-5; len: 13; d_gene: TRBD1; v_gene: TRBV29-1; CDR3aa: SVGPGQRQGETQY